These 28 T cell receptor beta chains originate from one sample sequenced in a study of T cell changes during pregnancy in multiple sclerosis. Using immunoSEQ multiplex PCR, the repertoire was profiled, and TCRdb retains in-frame clones only, with some absent. The table shows over 50,000 clones, with roughly 90% occurring only once. The sequenced sample was peripheral blood, obtained in the first trimester of pregnancy. These receptors were collected from a female donor with multiple sclerosis, enrolled in a pregnancy study.

V gene TRBV7-8 combines with J gene TRBJ2-1; 12 bases align to TRBD2. Germline V gene data show CDR1 as SGHVS and CDR2 as FQNEAQ. V gave up 2 bases and J gave up 4 bases; unmatched junction bases: 3. This CDR3 comprises 16 residues. The CDR3 is CASSLWLAGGYNEQFF. The DNA for the CDR3 is TGTGCCAGCAGCTTATGGCTAGCGGGAGGGTACAATGAGCAGTTCTTC.

The rearrangement uses TRBV4-1 and TRBJ2-7; 11 bases align to TRBD2. This CDR3 is built from 16 residues. V lost 0 bases and J lost 4; bases outside the gene matches: 5. CDR1 is MGHRA, CDR2 YSYEKL, per germline. CDR3 coding DNA: TGCGCCAGCAGCCAAGACGGGACTAGCGGTGCTTACGAGCAGTACTTC. Residues: CASSQDGTSGAYEQYF.

This clone came up once. V is TRBV5-4 and J is TRBJ2-7; 8 bases agree with TRBD1. This CDR3 has 14 residues. Germline values: CDR1 SGHNT, CDR2 YYREEE (reference sequence). J gave up 6 bases and V 4 bases, and 9 bases lay outside the gene matches. The CDR3 sequence: CASSRQGPDFEQYF. The CDR3 DNA is TGTGCCAGCAGCAGACAGGGGCCAGACTTCGAGCAGTACTTC.

This clone has just a few counts. This sequence joins TRBV7-2 and TRBJ1-5; unclear D gene. V shed 4 bases and J shed 6 bases, with 10 bases lying between them. Germline assignment: CDR1 SGHTA and CDR2 FQGNSA. The CDR3 runs 13 residues. The CDR3 DNA reads TGTGCCAGCAGCTCCATCGGAGGTCAGCCCCAGCATTTT. This sequence encodes CASSSIGGQPQHF.

The V and J genes are TRBV5-4 and TRBJ2-3, with 7 bases matching TRBD2. Germline assignment: CDR1 SGHNT and CDR2 YYREEE (reference sequence). This CDR3 contains 14 residues. V lost 5 bases to trimming and J lost 6 bases; unmatched junction nucleotides: 9. The CDR3 loop is CASRGAAGVDTQYF. CDR3 coding DNA: TGTGCCAGCAGGGGCGCGGCGGGAGTGGATACGCAGTATTTT.

This clone was observed a single time. The chain uses TRBV5-4 and TRBJ1-1; weak D call: TRBD1 (5 bases). Trimming removed 4 bases from V and 0 bases from J, with 13 bases in between. The CDR3 contains 15 residues. The germline gives CDR1 SGHNT, CDR2 YYREEE (reference sequence). The CDR3 reads CASSRRQMMNTEAFF. The CDR3 nucleotides are TGTGCCAGCAGCCGACGACAGATGATGAACACTGAAGCTTTCTTT. Full variable domain (missing parts from reference TRBV5-4 and TRBJ1-1): ETGVTQSPTHLIKTRGQQVTLRCSSQSGHNTVSWYQQALGQGPQFIFQYYREEENGRGNFPPRFSGLQFPNYSSELNVNALELDDSALYLCASSRRQMMNTEAFFGQGTRLTVV.

In its sample, this clone was seen once. The chain is built from TRBV5-1 and TRBJ2-6, with a tentative D call TRBD2 (6 bases). V dropped 4 bases and J dropped 0 bases, with 20 bases sitting between them. This CDR3 spans 19 amino acids. CDR1 is SGHRS and CDR2 is YFSETQ in the germline V gene. This CDR3 is CASSNTPGTPVSGANVLTF. DNA for the CDR3: TGCGCCAGCAGCAACACACCCGGGACTCCCGTCTCTGGGGCCAACGTCCTGACTTTC.

The table lists this clone with a count of one. This sequence joins TRBV23-1 and TRBJ2-7; D unresolved. TRBV23-1 is labeled an ORF, and its function is uncertain. This CDR3 region has 13 residues. V lost 2 bases to trimming and J lost 3 bases, with 8 bases between them. This CDR3 is CASSQPVFYEQYF. CDR3 bases: TGCGCCAGCAGTCAACCAGTTTTCTACGAGCAGTACTTC.

The chain couples TRBV7-2 to TRBJ2-3, with a tentative D call TRBD2 (6 bases). The CDR3 has 15 amino acids. Germline-derived CDR1 and CDR2 are SGHTA and FQGNSA. With 8 bases removed from V and 6 bases from J, the gap between germline ends came to 21 bases. CDR3 sequence (DNA): TGTGCCAGCGGGTTGGCGGGGTCCCATCGGGATACGCAGTATTTT. It specifies CASGLAGSHRDTQYF.

J is TRBJ2-7 and V is TRBV5-1; 15 nucleotides match TRBD2. The CDR3 has 16 amino acids. V lost 4 bases and J lost 7; bases outside the gene matches: 9. From germline, CDR1 is SGHRS and CDR2 YFSETQ. The CDR3 here is CASSLGLAGGPREQYF. The CDR3, as DNA: TGCGCCAGCAGCCTTGGACTAGCGGGAGGGCCGAGGGAGCAGTACTTC.

The rearrangement joins TRBV21-1 to TRBJ2-3; the D segment call TRBD1 is taken from the table without a DNA check. TRBV21-1 is a pseudogene locus. This CDR3 is built from 12 residues. DNA for the CDR3: TGTGCCAGCAGCGACAGGGCAGATACGCAGTATTTT. Its protein is CASSDRADTQYF.

The chain employs TRBV19 and TRBJ2-5, with a weak D call TRBD1 (6 bases). The CDR3 has 16 residues. Germline loops: CDR1 LNHDA, CDR2 SQIVND (reference sequence). Trimming removed 1 base from V and 2 bases from J, with 14 bases in between. DNA for the CDR3: TGTGCCAGTAGTATAGTCTCAGGACAGACTCAAGAGACCCAGTACTTC. Amino acids: CASSIVSGQTQETQYF.

V usage is TRBV7-2 and J usage is TRBJ2-7; TRBD2 agrees at 14 bases. This CDR3 has 18 amino acids. With 2 bases clipped from V and 6 bases from J, the junction kept 12 bases outside the gene matches. Germline assignment: CDR1 SGHTA and CDR2 FQGNSA. The CDR3: CASSLLPGTSGRGVEQYF. The CDR3 nucleotides read TGTGCCAGCAGCTTATTACCCGGGACTAGCGGGAGAGGTGTCGAGCAGTACTTC.

V is TRBV9 and J is TRBJ2-3; 9 positions agree with TRBD2. With V trimmed by 0 bases and J by 2 bases, 7 bases remained unmatched. This CDR3 is built from 17 residues. CDR1 is SGDLS and CDR2 is YYNGEE in the germline V gene. DNA for the CDR3: TGTGCCAGCAGCGTAGATGGGACTAGCACTCCCACAGATACGCAGTATTTT. The encoded protein is CASSVDGTSTPTDTQYF.

This clone appeared once. The chain has TRBV5-4 and TRBJ2-2; TRBD2 agrees at 11 bases. Germline loops: CDR1 SGHNT, CDR2 YYREEE (reference sequence). This CDR3 comprises 15 residues. J was trimmed by 3 bases and V by 4 bases; bases with no gene match: 2. The CDR3 sequence is CASSPGLADTGELFF. The DNA for the CDR3 is TGTGCCAGCAGCCCGGGACTAGCGGACACCGGGGAGCTGTTTTTT.

The chain couples TRBV30 to TRBJ2-6; the D gene is possibly TRBD1 (6 bases). The germline V and J ends were trimmed by 7 bases and 0 bases, with 13 bases remaining between them. This CDR3 region has 15 residues. Germline loops: CDR1 GTSNPN, CDR2 SVGIG (reference sequence). The CDR3 bases are TGTGCCTTAAGGGGGTACCCCTCTGGGGCCAACGTCCTGACTTTC. Protein sequence: CALRGYPSGANVLTF.

This CDR3 is CASSFFLAGSTGELFF. CDR3 in DNA: TGCGCCAGCAGCTTTTTCTTAGCGGGAAGCACCGGGGAGCTGTTTTTT. V is TRBV5-1 and J is TRBJ2-2; the match to TRBD2 covers 8 bases. The J segment lost 4 bases and the V segment lost 2 bases, leaving 7 bases of the junction unmatched. There are 16 residues in the CDR3. The V gene's germline CDR1 is SGHRS and CDR2 YFSETQ.

The chain carries TRBV5-1 and TRBJ2-1; 8 nucleotides line up with TRBD1. V shed 2 bases and J 6 bases; nucleotides not matched to a gene: 7. The CDR3 contains 15 residues. Germline loops: CDR1 SGHRS, CDR2 YFSETQ. The DNA for the CDR3 is TGCGCCAGCAGCTTAGTCAGGGGGCGCTCCAATGAGCAGTTCTTC. Its translation is CASSLVRGRSNEQFF.

This clone has a single count. The chain joins TRBV9 to TRBJ2-1, with TRBD1 matching 7 bases. The J segment lost 10 bases and the V segment lost 3 bases, leaving 4 bases of the junction unmatched. In germline, CDR1 is SGDLS, CDR2 YYNGEE. The CDR3 is 12 amino acids. The CDR3 region is CASSAQQGEQFF. DNA of the CDR3: TGTGCCAGCAGCGCCCAACAGGGGGAGCAGTTCTTC. Filled out from reference TRBV9 and TRBJ2-1, the complete variable domain reads DSGVTQTPKHLITATGQRVTLRCSPRSGDLSVYWYQQSLDQGLQFLIQYYNGEERAKGNILERFSAQQFPDLHSELNLSSLELGDSALYFCASSAQQGEQFFGPGTRLTVL.

This sequence joins TRBV10-1 and TRBJ2-7; TRBD1 matches 8 bases. The V gene end was trimmed by 3 bases and the J gene end by 0 bases; junction bases not matched to a gene: 7. CDR1 and CDR2 (germline): WNHNN, SYGVQD (reference sequence). The CDR3 extends over 16 amino acids. The CDR3, as DNA: TGCGCCAGCAGTGATCAGGGGGCTATAAGCTCCTACGAGCAGTACTTC. Translated: CASSDQGAISSYEQYF.

The chain couples TRBV7-2 to TRBJ2-2, with a tentative D call TRBD1 (5 bases). The CDR3 loop spans 15 amino acids. Germline CDR1 is SGHTA and CDR2 is FQGNSA. V lost 4 bases, J lost 9 bases, and 18 bases lay in between. The CDR3 protein is CASSSDGREARELFF. CDR3 DNA sequence: TGTGCCAGCAGCTCAGACGGCAGGGAAGCGCGGGAGCTGTTTTTT.

V usage is TRBV2 and J usage is TRBJ2-1, with TRBD1 identical over 11 bases. The V gene end was trimmed by 5 bases and the J gene end by 7 bases; junction bases not matched to a gene: 7. Germline CDR1 reads SNHLY; CDR2 reads FYNNEI. The CDR3 is 15 amino acids. CDR3 region: CASSLGQGVRNEQFF. The CDR3 region has the DNA TGTGCCAGCAGTTTGGGACAGGGGGTTAGAAATGAGCAGTTCTTC.

The chain employs TRBV13 and TRBJ2-7; D call uncertain. Trimming left V 2 bases short and J 2 bases short, with 7 bases between. Looked up from germline, CDR1 is PRHDT and CDR2 is FYEKMQ (reference sequence). CDR3 length: 13 amino acids. The CDR3 nucleotides read TGTGCCAGCAGCTTATACGAGACCTACGAGCAGTACTTC. Its translation: CASSLYETYEQYF.

V is TRBV7-8 and J is TRBJ2-7; possibly TRBD2 for D (5 bases). Per germline, CDR1 SGHVS and CDR2 FQNEAQ. The CDR3 sequence is 13 residues long. V was cut by 4 bases and J by 7 bases, with 14 bases left in between. The CDR3 region is CASSSTAEGEQYF. CDR3 sequence (DNA): TGTGCCAGCAGCTCAACTGCAGAGGGTGAGCAGTACTTC.

The sample holds one count of this clone. V usage is TRBV6-5 and J usage is TRBJ1-2, with 10 bases that match TRBD1. V was clipped by 8 bases and J by 8 bases; unmatched bases: 5. There are 12 residues in the CDR3. Germline assignment: CDR1 MNHEY and CDR2 SVGAGI. The CDR3 region is CASYQGQGGYTF. The CDR3 DNA is TGTGCCAGCTATCAGGGACAGGGGGGCTACACCTTC.

The chain uses TRBV27 and TRBJ2-1, with D perhaps TRBD2 (6 bases). In germline, CDR1 is MNHEY, CDR2 SMNVEV (reference sequence). CDR3 length: 14 residues. Trimming left V 5 bases short and J 7 bases short, with 15 bases between. This CDR3 reads CASSPGTAGNEQFF. The CDR3 coding sequence is TGTGCCAGCAGTCCCGGGACTGCTGGAAATGAGCAGTTCTTC.

Only a few counts were recorded for this clone. The CDR3 DNA sequence: TGTGCCAGCAGCTTAGCGGATGGCCAGGGGAACACTGAAGCTTTCTTT. The encoded protein is CASSLADGQGNTEAFF. The rearrangement links TRBV7-9 to TRBJ1-1, with D perhaps matching TRBD1 (5 bases). This CDR3 is 16 amino acids long. Per germline, CDR1 SEHNR and CDR2 FQNEAQ (reference sequence). Trimming left V 0 bases short and J 1 base short, with 12 bases between.

This chain connects TRBV2 to TRBJ2-1, with 13 bases that match TRBD2. The junction had 8 bases not matched to a gene; V was cut back by 7 bases and J by 5 bases. The CDR3 has 16 residues. Per germline, CDR1 SNHLY and CDR2 FYNNEI. CDR3 amino acids: CASKSGLAGLNNEQFF. The CDR3 DNA reads as TGTGCCAGCAAATCGGGACTAGCGGGGCTGAACAATGAGCAGTTCTTC.